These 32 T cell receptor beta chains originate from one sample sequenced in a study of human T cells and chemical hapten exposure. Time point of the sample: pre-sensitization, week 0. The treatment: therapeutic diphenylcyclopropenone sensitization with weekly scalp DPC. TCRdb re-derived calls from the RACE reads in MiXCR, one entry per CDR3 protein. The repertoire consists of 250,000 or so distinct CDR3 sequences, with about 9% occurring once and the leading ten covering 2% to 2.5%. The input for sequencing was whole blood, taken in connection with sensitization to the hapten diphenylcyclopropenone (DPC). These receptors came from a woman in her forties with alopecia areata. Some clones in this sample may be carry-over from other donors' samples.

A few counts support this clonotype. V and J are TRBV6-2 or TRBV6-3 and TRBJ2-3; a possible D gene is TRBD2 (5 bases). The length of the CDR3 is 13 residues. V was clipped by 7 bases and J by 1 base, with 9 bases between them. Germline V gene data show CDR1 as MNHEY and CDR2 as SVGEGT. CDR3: CASKSGGTDTQYF. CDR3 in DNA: TGTGCCAGCAAGTCCGGGGGCACAGATACGCAGTATTTT.

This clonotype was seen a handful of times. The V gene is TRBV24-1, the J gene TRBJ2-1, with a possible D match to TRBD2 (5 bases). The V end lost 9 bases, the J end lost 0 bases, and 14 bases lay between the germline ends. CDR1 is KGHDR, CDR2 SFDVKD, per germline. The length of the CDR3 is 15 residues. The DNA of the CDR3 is TGTGCCACCCGTCCGGGGTCCAGCTCCTACAATGAGCAGTTCTTC. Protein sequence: CATRPGSSSYNEQFF.

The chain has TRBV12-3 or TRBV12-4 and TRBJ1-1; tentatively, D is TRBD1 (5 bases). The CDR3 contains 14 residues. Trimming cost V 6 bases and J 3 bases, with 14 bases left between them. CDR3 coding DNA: TGTGCCAGCAGGAGAGACAGCTTACACACTGAAGCTTTCTTT. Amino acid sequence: CASRRDSLHTEAFF.

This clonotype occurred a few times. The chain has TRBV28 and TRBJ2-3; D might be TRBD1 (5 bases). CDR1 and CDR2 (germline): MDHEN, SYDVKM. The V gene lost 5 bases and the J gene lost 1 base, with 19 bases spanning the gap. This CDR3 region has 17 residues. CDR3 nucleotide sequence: TGTGCCAGCAGTCCCTCGAACCCCTTAGGGGGCACAGATACGCAGTATTTT. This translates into CASSPSNPLGGTDTQYF.

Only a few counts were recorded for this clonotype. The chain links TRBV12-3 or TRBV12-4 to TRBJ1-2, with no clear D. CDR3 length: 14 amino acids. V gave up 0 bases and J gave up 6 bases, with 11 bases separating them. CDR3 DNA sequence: TGTGCCAGCAGTTTAGCGAGCAGAACGGATGGCTACACCTTC. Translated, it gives CASSLASRTDGYTF.

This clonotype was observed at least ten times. The CDR3 region is CASSQDRVSGVNSYEQYF. The CDR3 DNA is TGCGCCAGCAGCCAAGATCGGGTATCAGGGGTAAACTCCTACGAGCAGTACTTC. This rearrangement joins TRBV4-3 to TRBJ2-7, with D perhaps matching TRBD1 (6 bases). V was shortened by 0 bases and J by 0 bases, with 18 bases between the two germline ends. The CDR3 spans 18 residues. In germline, CDR1 is LGHNA, CDR2 YSLEER.

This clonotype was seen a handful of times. The CDR3 DNA is TGTGCCACCCAGCCCGGGACTAGCGGGAGGGACATTCAGTACTTC. This codes for CATQPGTSGRDIQYF. The chain links TRBV6-1 to TRBJ2-4, with 16 bases lining up with TRBD2. Germline V lookup: CDR1 MNHNS, CDR2 SASEGT. This CDR3 has 15 residues. J gave up 8 bases and V 10 bases, and 8 bases lay outside the gene matches.

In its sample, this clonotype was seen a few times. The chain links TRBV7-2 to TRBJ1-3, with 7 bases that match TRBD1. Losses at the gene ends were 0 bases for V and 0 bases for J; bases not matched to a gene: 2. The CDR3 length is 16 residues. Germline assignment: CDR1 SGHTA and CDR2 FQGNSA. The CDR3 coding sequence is TGTGCCAGCAGCTTAGCGGGACAGATCTCTGGAAACACCATATATTTT. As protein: CASSLAGQISGNTIYF.

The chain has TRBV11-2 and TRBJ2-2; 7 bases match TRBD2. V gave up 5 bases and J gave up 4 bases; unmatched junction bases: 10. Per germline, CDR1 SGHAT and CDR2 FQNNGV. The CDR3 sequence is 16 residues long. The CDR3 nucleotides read TGTGCCAGCAGCCTCCAGGGAGGGAAGCCCACCGGGGAGCTGTTTTTT. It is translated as CASSLQGGKPTGELFF.

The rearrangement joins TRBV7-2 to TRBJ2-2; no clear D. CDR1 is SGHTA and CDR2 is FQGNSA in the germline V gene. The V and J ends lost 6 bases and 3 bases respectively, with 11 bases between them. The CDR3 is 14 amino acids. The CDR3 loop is CASSGQEHTGELFF. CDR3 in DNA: TGTGCCAGCAGTGGGCAGGAGCACACCGGGGAGCTGTTTTTT. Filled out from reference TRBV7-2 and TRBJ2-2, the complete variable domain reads GAGVSQSPSNKVTEKGKDVELRCDPISGHTALYWYRQSLGQGLEFLIYFQGNSAPDKSGLPSDRFSAERTGGSVSTLTIQRTQQEDSAVYLCASSGQEHTGELFFGEGSRLTVL.

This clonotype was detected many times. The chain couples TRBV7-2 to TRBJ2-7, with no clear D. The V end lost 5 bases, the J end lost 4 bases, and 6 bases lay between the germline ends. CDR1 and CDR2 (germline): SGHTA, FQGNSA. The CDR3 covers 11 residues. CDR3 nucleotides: TGTGCCAGCAGCCCTCAGTACGAGCAGTACTTC. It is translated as CASSPQYEQYF.

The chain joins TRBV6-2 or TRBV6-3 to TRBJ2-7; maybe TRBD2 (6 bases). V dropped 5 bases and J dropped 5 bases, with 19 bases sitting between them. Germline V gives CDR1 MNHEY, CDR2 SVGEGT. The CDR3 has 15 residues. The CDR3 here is CASSRSGPLRNEQYF. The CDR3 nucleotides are TGTGCCAGCAGTCGTAGCGGTCCACTCCGCAACGAGCAGTACTTC.

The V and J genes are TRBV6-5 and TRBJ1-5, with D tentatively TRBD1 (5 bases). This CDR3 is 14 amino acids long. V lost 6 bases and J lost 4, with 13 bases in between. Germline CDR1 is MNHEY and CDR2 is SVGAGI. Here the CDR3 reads CASRKTGGNQPQHF. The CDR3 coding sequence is TGTGCCAGCAGGAAGACCGGGGGGAATCAGCCCCAGCATTTT.

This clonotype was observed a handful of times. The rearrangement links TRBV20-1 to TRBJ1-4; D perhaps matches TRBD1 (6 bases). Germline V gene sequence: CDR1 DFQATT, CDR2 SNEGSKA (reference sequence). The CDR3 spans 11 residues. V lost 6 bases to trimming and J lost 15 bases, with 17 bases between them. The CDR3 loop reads CSAQDSFSMFF. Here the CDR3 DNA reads TGCAGTGCCCAGGACAGTTTTTCAATGTTTTTT.

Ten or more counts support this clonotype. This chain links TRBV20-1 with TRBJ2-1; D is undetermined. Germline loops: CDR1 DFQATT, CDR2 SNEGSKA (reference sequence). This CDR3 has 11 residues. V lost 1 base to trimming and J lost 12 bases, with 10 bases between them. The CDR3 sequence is CSARVPDGQFF. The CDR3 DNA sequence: TGCAGTGCTAGAGTCCCTGACGGGCAGTTCTTC.

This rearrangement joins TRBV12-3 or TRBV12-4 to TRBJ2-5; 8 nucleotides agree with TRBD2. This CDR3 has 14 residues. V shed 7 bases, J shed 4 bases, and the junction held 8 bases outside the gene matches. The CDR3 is CASNPGLGGETQYF. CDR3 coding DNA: TGTGCCAGCAACCCGGGACTAGGGGGAGAGACCCAGTACTTC.

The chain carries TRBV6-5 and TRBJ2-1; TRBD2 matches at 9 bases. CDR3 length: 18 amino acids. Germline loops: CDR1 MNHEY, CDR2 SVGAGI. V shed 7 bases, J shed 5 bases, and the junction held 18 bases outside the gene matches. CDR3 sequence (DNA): TGTGCCAGCAACATAAGGGGACTGGTAGCGGGAGTTGACAATGAGCAGTTCTTC. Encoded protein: CASNIRGLVAGVDNEQFF.

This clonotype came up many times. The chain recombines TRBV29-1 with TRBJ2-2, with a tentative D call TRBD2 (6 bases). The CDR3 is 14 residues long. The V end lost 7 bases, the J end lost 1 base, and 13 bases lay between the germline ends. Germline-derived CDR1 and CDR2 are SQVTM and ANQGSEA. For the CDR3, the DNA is TGCAGCGCTGGGGGGAACTTGAACACCGGGGAGCTGTTTTTT. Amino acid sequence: CSAGGNLNTGELFF.

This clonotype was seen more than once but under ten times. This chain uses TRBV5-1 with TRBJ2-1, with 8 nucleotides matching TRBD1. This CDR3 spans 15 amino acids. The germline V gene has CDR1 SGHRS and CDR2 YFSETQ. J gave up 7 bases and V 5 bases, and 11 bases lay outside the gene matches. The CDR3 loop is CASRPSDRVRNEQFF. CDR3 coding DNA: TGCGCCAGCAGGCCCTCGGACAGGGTTAGGAATGAGCAGTTCTTC.

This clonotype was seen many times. CDR3 nucleotides: TGTGCCAGCAGCGCATCTCAGGGGAGGGAGACCCAGTACTTC. Translation: CASSASQGRETQYF. The rearrangement uses TRBV7-8 and TRBJ2-5; D tentatively fits TRBD1 or TRBD2 (6 bases each). The CDR3 contains 14 residues. Germline CDR1 SGHVS, CDR2 FQNEAQ. Trimming removed 5 bases from V and 5 bases from J, with 15 bases in between.

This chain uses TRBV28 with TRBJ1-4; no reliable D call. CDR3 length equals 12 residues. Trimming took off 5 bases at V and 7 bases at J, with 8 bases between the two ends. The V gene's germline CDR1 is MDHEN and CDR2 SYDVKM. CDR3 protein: CASSLIGEKLFF. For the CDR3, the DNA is TGTGCCAGCAGTCTCATAGGTGAAAAACTGTTTTTT.

The CDR3 here is CSAEGVPGGETQYF. CDR3 nucleotide sequence: TGCAGCGCCGAAGGTGTACCAGGGGGCGAGACCCAGTACTTC. The rearrangement joins TRBV29-1 to TRBJ2-5; 8 nucleotides agree with TRBD1. The junction had 12 bases not matched to a gene; V was cut back by 7 bases and J by 5 bases. The CDR3 covers 14 residues. Germline V gives CDR1 SQVTM, CDR2 ANQGSEA.

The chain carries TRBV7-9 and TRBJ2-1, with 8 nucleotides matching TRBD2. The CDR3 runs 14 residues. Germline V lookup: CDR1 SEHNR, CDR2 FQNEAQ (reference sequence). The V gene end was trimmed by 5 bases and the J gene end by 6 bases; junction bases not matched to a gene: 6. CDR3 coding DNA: TGTGCCAGCAGCCCTGGACTAGCCCGCAATGAGCAGTTCTTC. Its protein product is CASSPGLARNEQFF.

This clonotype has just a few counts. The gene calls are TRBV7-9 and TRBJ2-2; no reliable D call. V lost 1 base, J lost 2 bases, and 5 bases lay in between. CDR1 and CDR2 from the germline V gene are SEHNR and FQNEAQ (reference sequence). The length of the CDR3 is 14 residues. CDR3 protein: CASSLGSNTGELFF. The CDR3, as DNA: TGTGCCAGCAGCTTAGGGTCCAACACCGGGGAGCTGTTTTTT.

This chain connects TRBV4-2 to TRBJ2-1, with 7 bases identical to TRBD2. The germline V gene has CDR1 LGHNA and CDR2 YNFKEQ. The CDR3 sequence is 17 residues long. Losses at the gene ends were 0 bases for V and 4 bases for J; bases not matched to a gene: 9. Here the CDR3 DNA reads TGTGCCAGCAGCCAAGATAATGCGGGAGTCGTATACAATGAGCAGTTCTTC. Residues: CASSQDNAGVVYNEQFF.

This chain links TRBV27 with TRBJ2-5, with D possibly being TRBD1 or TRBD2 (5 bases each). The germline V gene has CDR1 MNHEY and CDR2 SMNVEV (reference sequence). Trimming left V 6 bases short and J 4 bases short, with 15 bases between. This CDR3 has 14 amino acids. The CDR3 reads CASRRDIGGETQYF. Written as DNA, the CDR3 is TGTGCCAGCAGACGCGACATTGGGGGAGAGACCCAGTACTTC.

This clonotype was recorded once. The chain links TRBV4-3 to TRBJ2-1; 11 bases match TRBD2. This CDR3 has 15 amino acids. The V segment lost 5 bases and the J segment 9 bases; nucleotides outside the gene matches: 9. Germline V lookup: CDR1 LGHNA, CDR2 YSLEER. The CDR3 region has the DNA TGCGCCAGCAGCTCGGTAGCGGGAGGGAAGGGTGAGCAGTTCTTC. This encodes CASSSVAGGKGEQFF.

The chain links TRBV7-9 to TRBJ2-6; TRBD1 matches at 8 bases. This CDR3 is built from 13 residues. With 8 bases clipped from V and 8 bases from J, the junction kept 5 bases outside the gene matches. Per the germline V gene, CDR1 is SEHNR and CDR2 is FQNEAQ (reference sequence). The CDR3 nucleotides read TGTGCCAGCTATCAGGGGGCGTCCAACGTCCTGACTTTC. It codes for CASYQGASNVLTF. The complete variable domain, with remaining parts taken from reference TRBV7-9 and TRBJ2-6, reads DTGVSQNPRHKITKRGQNVTFRCDPISEHNRLYWYRQTLGQGPEFLTYFQNEAQLEKSRLLSDRFSAERPKGSFSTLEIQRTEQGDSAMYLCASYQGASNVLTFGAGSRLTVL.

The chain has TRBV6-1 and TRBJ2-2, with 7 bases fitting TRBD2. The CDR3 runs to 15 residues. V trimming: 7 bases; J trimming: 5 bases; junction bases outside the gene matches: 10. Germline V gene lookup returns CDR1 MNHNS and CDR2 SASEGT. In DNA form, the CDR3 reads TGTGCCAGCATTTGGGCGGGAGCTCGAACCGGGGAGCTGTTTTTT. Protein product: CASIWAGARTGELFF.

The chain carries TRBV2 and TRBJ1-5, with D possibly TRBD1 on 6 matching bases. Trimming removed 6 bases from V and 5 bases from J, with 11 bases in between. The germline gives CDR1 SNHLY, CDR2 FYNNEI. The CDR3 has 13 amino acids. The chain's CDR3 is CASSAGAYQPQHF. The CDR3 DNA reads TGTGCCAGCAGCGCAGGGGCGTATCAGCCCCAGCATTTT.

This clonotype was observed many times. The CDR3 loop is CATSKTPYAEETQYF. The CDR3 nucleotides read TGTGCCACCAGCAAAACCCCTTACGCGGAAGAGACCCAGTACTTC. This rearrangement joins TRBV15 to TRBJ2-5; D uncertain. From germline, CDR1 is LNHNV and CDR2 YYDKDF (reference sequence). Trimming removed 4 bases at V and 3 bases at J, with 15 bases between. The CDR3 spans 15 residues.

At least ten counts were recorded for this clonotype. CDR3 DNA: TGTGCCAGCAGCCCCGTGAGGGCCGGGGAGCTGTTTTTT. Protein: CASSPVRAGELFF. This chain uses TRBV9 with TRBJ2-2; possibly TRBD2 for D (5 bases). The CDR3 runs 13 residues. Germline CDR1 and CDR2: SGDLS and YYNGEE. V was shortened by 4 bases and J by 6 bases, with 10 bases between the two germline ends.